This paragraph covers one T cell receptor beta chain sequence. Its target is unknown. These data come from a study of cytomegalovirus exposure and HLA in healthy donors. The CDR3 loop spans 15 amino acids. Germline assignment: CDR1 SGHDN and CDR2 FVKESK. V lost 1 base, J lost 5 bases, and 14 bases lay in between. In nominal health when sampled, donors likely had unrecorded immune exposures nonetheless. Study-wide findings and caveats: Researchers reported in a later analysis that a missense DCLRE1C variant was tied to TCR beta V- and J-gene trimming.

PCR amplification relied on 60 Vbeta primers (plus 13 Jbeta primers). The authors' processing: Counted up in a later analysis, unique TCR beta chains came to some 75 million, with roughly 11 million shared. The data were produced by immunoSEQ multiplex PCR, yet TCRdb's version contains in-frame clones alone and is incomplete. Clone size and V and J calls were adopted from that table, with D and trimming inferred from the DNA. The table has some 190,000 clones, roughly 78% seen once. V and J are TRBV14 and TRBJ2-5; D perhaps matches TRBD1 (5 bases). The TCR sequence derives from a woman in her 30s in good health and CMV-seronegative. Sequencing was performed on PBMCs. CDR3: CASSQVLGRAETQYF. Written as DNA, the CDR3 is TGTGCCAGCAGCCAAGTTTTGGGCAGGGCGGAGACCCAGTACTTC.